The sequence of this T cell receptor (beta chain) was determined in a study of T cell repertoires in cytomegalovirus infection. About the research overall: Public TCR beta signatures were indicative of both CMV infection and a matching HLA type. General study results and limits: Ex vivo responses were dominated by HLA-C-restricted CMV-specific TCR beta clonotypes. Totalled public TCR beta family frequency picked out people who carried CMV plus the relevant HLA.

V was pared by 9 bases and J by 1 base, with 3 bases of the junction left unmatched. There are 14 residues in the CDR3. Germline V gene sequence: CDR1 MNHNS, CDR2 SASEGT. Using its own MiXCR run on the reads, TCRdb lists one record per CDR3 protein. The sample consists of about 490,000 distinct CDR3 sequences, about 11% of them appearing once. This clonotype was detected many times. The antigen is not known. The material sequenced was PBMCs. The origin of this receptor is a human donor in good health (CMV status not recorded). Some clones in this sample may be carry-over from other donors' samples. The chain employs TRBV6-1 and TRBJ1-2; 12 bases fit TRBD1. For the CDR3, the DNA is TGTGCCAGTCGGGACAGGGGGCTTAACTATGGCTACACCTTC. Encoded protein: CASRDRGLNYGYTF.